Following are 27 T cell receptor beta chains from one sample sequenced in a study of graft-versus-host responses after intestinal transplantation. No antigens are known for them. Sequencing used immunoSEQ multiplex PCR; TCRdb keeps in-frame clones, though not all of them. The sample comprises around 100,000 clones, about 92% of which are singletons, and about 0.2% rests with the top ten. This sample comprised unstimulated CD4+ T cells sorted from spleen or lymph node cells, obtained before transplant. These receptors were obtained from a human donor who was the organ donor for an intestinal transplant.

The J gene is TRBJ2-7, the V gene TRBV11-2, with D hard to call. The CDR3 contains 13 residues. Germline V CDR1 and CDR2: SGHAT, FQNNGV. The V end was cut by 1 base, the J end by 3 bases, with 7 bases between. The CDR3, as DNA: TGTGCCAGCAGCTTAGGAGGTTTCTACGAGCAGTACTTC. Its translation is CASSLGGFYEQYF.

The chain recombines TRBV5-5 with TRBJ2-7; tentative D call: TRBD2 (5 bases). Germline V lookup: CDR1 SGHKS, CDR2 YYEKEE (reference sequence). V was shortened by 5 bases and J by 6 bases, with 15 bases between the two germline ends. This CDR3 region has 13 residues. The CDR3 spells CASRRVPVGEQYF. The CDR3 DNA is TGTGCCAGCAGGAGGGTCCCAGTCGGCGAGCAGTACTTC.

The chain uses TRBV30 and TRBJ2-3; D perhaps matches TRBD2 (5 bases). From germline, CDR1 is GTSNPN and CDR2 SVGIG (reference sequence). V dropped 8 bases and J dropped 6 bases, with 15 bases sitting between them. This CDR3 has 12 amino acids. For the CDR3, the DNA is TGTGCCGTGGGAGTTTCCTCGGATACGCAGTATTTT. Translation gives CAVGVSSDTQYF.

The chain is built from TRBV7-3 and TRBJ2-7; the D gene is possibly TRBD2 (6 bases). This CDR3 has 13 residues. V dropped 3 bases and J dropped 5 bases, with 11 bases sitting between them. CDR1 is SGHTA and CDR2 is FQGTGA in the germline V gene. The CDR3 DNA reads as TGTGCCAGCAGCTTGCGGGGCGGAGACGAGCAGTACTTC. This gives the protein CASSLRGGDEQYF.

The chain combines TRBV2 with TRBJ2-7; no clear D gene. V gave up 6 bases and J gave up 3 bases, with 18 bases separating them. Germline CDR1 reads SNHLY; CDR2 reads FYNNEI. The CDR3 is 15 residues long. CDR3 sequence reads: CASSLTPSLGYEQYF. CDR3 nucleotides: TGTGCCAGCAGCTTGACTCCGTCGTTAGGCTACGAGCAGTACTTC.

This chain links TRBV7-3 with TRBJ2-2; 7 positions agree with TRBD1. In germline, CDR1 is SGHTA, CDR2 FQGTGA. With V trimmed by 5 bases and J by 0 bases, 3 bases remained unmatched. CDR3 length: 15 residues. In DNA, the CDR3 is TGTGCCAGCAGCAAGGGACAGACGAACACCGGGGAGCTGTTTTTT. It yields the protein CASSKGQTNTGELFF.

The chain joins TRBV10-3 to TRBJ2-2; 12 nucleotides match TRBD2. This CDR3 comprises 17 residues. CDR1 and CDR2 from the germline V gene are ENHRY and SYGVKD. The V gene end was trimmed by 8 bases and the J gene end by 2 bases; junction bases not matched to a gene: 9. CDR3 loop: CAIGRGLAGPNTGELFF. The CDR3 DNA reads as TGTGCCATCGGGAGGGGACTAGCGGGCCCCAACACCGGGGAGCTGTTTTTT.

The chain employs TRBV5-8 and TRBJ2-5; 8 nucleotides align to TRBD2. The better agreement between TRBJ2-7 and the DNA end casts doubt on the J call. Germline V gene data show CDR1 as SGHTS and CDR2 as YDEGEE. The CDR3 covers 14 residues. This CDR3 is CASSLVGTSYEQYF. The CDR3 coding sequence is TGTGCCAGCAGCCTCGTCGGGACTAGCTACGAGCAGTACTTC.

The chain links TRBV7-6 to TRBJ1-1; unclear D gene. Deletions cut 3 bases from V and 5 bases from J, with 13 bases between. The germline CDR1 and CDR2 sequences are SGHVS and FNYEAQ. The CDR3 is 14 amino acids. The CDR3 DNA is TGTGCCAGCAGCTTGATCCCACTCGGAACTGAAGCTTTCTTT. This translates into CASSLIPLGTEAFF. The complete variable domain, with remaining parts taken from reference TRBV7-6 and TRBJ1-1, reads GAGVSQSPRYKVTKRGQDVALRCDPISGHVSLYWYRQALGQGPEFLTYFNYEAQQDKSGLPNDRFSAERPEGSISTLTIQRTEQRDSAMYRCASSLIPLGTEAFFGQGTRLTVV.

The chain has TRBV2 and TRBJ2-4; TRBD1 agrees at 8 bases. This CDR3 spans 15 amino acids. V shed 3 bases, J shed 0 bases, and the junction held 1 base outside the gene matches. Germline V gene lookup returns CDR1 SNHLY and CDR2 FYNNEI. The CDR3 loop reads CASSDRGLAKNIQYF. As DNA, the CDR3 is TGTGCCAGCAGTGACAGGGGGCTAGCCAAAAACATTCAGTACTTC.

This clone was detected once. J is TRBJ2-7 and V is TRBV6-5; TRBD1 might be the D (6 bases). CDR3 length equals 16 residues. CDR1 MNHEY and CDR2 SVGAGI come from the germline V gene. The V and J ends lost 0 bases and 2 bases respectively, with 14 bases between them. The CDR3 spells CASSYSVSGATYEQYF. The CDR3 nucleotides read TGTGCCAGCAGTTACTCGGTATCAGGGGCTACCTACGAGCAGTACTTC.

The V and J genes are TRBV2 and TRBJ1-2; no clear D. This CDR3 is built from 11 residues. The V end was cut by 2 bases, the J end by 7 bases, with 5 bases between. CDR1 SNHLY and CDR2 FYNNEI come from the germline V gene. The CDR3 region is CASSERVGYTF. The CDR3 nucleotides read TGTGCCAGCAGTGAACGGGTTGGCTACACCTTC. The full variable domain, in which reference TRBV2 and TRBJ1-2 provide the parts outside the CDR3, is EPEVTQTPSHQVTQMGQEVILRCVPISNHLYFYWYRQILGQKVEFLVSFYNNEISEKSEIFDDQFSVERPDGSNFTLKIRSTKLEDSAMYFCASSERVGYTFGSGTRLTVV.

This chain connects TRBV5-1 to TRBJ1-3; unclear D gene. Germline V gene data show CDR1 as SGHRS and CDR2 as YFSETQ. V lost 0 bases and J lost 0, with 7 bases in between. This CDR3 comprises 15 residues. CDR3 nucleotide sequence: TGCGCCAGCAGCTTGGGGGTGGACTCTGGAAACACCATATATTTT. This gives the protein CASSLGVDSGNTIYF.

The chain uses TRBV11-2 and TRBJ2-5; D not certain. Per germline, CDR1 SGHAT and CDR2 FQNNGV. Trimming took off 1 base at V and 4 bases at J, with 7 bases between the two ends. This CDR3 contains 13 residues. The CDR3 loop reads CASSLGVGETQYF. Written as DNA, the CDR3 is TGTGCCAGCAGCTTAGGGGTTGGAGAGACCCAGTACTTC.

The rearrangement joins TRBV4-3 to TRBJ2-1; possibly TRBD2 for D (6 bases). Per the germline V gene, CDR1 is LGHNA and CDR2 is YSLEER. This CDR3 is 15 amino acids long. V lost 4 bases, J lost 3 bases, and 13 bases lay in between. Written as DNA, the CDR3 is TGCGCCAGCAGCCCACATGCAGCGGGCTACAATGAGCAGTTCTTC. Its translation: CASSPHAAGYNEQFF.

This clone was detected once. This same CDR3 is encoded by further DNA sequences in the sample. V gene TRBV2 combines with J gene TRBJ2-2; 10 bases map to TRBD1. CDR3 length equals 15 residues. Germline V gives CDR1 SNHLY, CDR2 FYNNEI. V shed 6 bases, J shed 2 bases, and the junction held 3 bases outside the gene matches. CDR3 amino acids: CASSGDRGNTGELFF. The CDR3 DNA follows: TGTGCCAGCAGCGGGGACAGGGGTAACACCGGGGAGCTGTTTTTT.

The chain recombines TRBV14 with TRBJ1-5; D is unclear. Germline CDR1 reads SGHDN; CDR2 reads FVKESK. The ends were cut back, 0 bases at V and 1 base at J, with 7 bases in the middle. CDR3 length equals 15 residues. The CDR3 reads CASSQDKGSNQPQHF. Written as DNA, the CDR3 is TGTGCCAGCAGCCAAGATAAAGGAAGCAATCAGCCCCAGCATTTT.

A few counts support this clone. V usage is TRBV7-2 and J usage is TRBJ2-7; D unclear. Per the germline V gene, CDR1 is SGHTA and CDR2 is FQGNSA. V lost 1 base to trimming and J lost 8 bases, with 9 bases between them. The CDR3 extends over 12 amino acids. CDR3 in DNA: TGTGCCAGCAGCTTAGACACAGACAAGCAGTACTTC. This codes for CASSLDTDKQYF.

The rearrangement uses TRBV6-1 and TRBJ1-1, with unresolved D. Germline CDR1 is MNHNS and CDR2 is SASEGT. V lost 8 bases, J lost 0 bases, and 10 bases lay in between. The CDR3 length is 13 residues. The CDR3 sequence: CASCWDMNTEAFF. In DNA form, the CDR3 reads TGTGCCAGCTGTTGGGATATGAACACTGAAGCTTTCTTT.

The chain joins TRBV6-5 to TRBJ1-2; 8 nucleotides align to TRBD1. There are 13 residues in the CDR3. CDR1 and CDR2 from the germline V gene are MNHEY and SVGAGI. The J segment lost 10 bases and the V segment lost 5 bases, leaving 9 bases of the junction unmatched. The CDR3 protein is CASSRTGYEVYTF. The CDR3 nucleotides read TGTGCCAGCAGTCGGACAGGGTACGAAGTCTACACCTTC.

The chain recombines TRBV5-1 with TRBJ2-2, with 12 nucleotides matching TRBD2. Germline trimming cut 1 base from V and 5 bases from J; bases unmatched to any gene: 3. Germline lookup yields CDR1 SGHRS and CDR2 YFSETQ. There are 16 residues in the CDR3. The chain's CDR3 is CASSLRLAGVTGELFF. The CDR3 DNA reads as TGCGCCAGCAGCTTGAGACTAGCGGGAGTAACCGGGGAGCTGTTTTTT.

This chain links TRBV6-6 with TRBJ2-2, with 8 bases fitting TRBD1. The CDR3 is made up of 15 amino acids. In germline, CDR1 is MNHNY, CDR2 SVGAGI (reference sequence). The trim removed 6 bases at V and 5 bases at J, leaving 8 bases unmatched. In DNA form, the CDR3 reads TGTGCCAGCAGAAACCCCGGACAGGGAACCGGGGAGCTGTTTTTT. It specifies CASRNPGQGTGELFF.

The chain recombines TRBV30 with TRBJ1-2; the D is unclear. The CDR3 sequence is 13 residues long. In germline, CDR1 is GTSNPN, CDR2 SVGIG (reference sequence). The V end lost 0 bases, the J end lost 7 bases, and 12 bases lay between the germline ends. Here the CDR3 reads CAWSVLGGSGYTF. DNA for the CDR3: TGTGCCTGGAGTGTACTTGGTGGTAGTGGCTACACCTTC.

This chain joins TRBV2 and TRBJ2-5; D remains ambiguous. Trimming took off 3 bases at V and 5 bases at J, with 7 bases between the two ends. CDR1 is SNHLY and CDR2 is FYNNEI in the germline V gene. The CDR3 loop spans 12 amino acids. CDR3 coding DNA: TGTGCCAGCAGTGATCTGGAGGAGACCCAGTACTTC. Translated: CASSDLEETQYF. Drawing the rest from reference TRBV2 and TRBJ2-5, the complete variable domain is EPEVTQTPSHQVTQMGQEVILRCVPISNHLYFYWYRQILGQKVEFLVSFYNNEISEKSEIFDDQFSVERPDGSNFTLKIRSTKLEDSAMYFCASSDLEETQYFGPGTRLLVL.

This chain uses TRBV19 with TRBJ2-3; 9 bases match TRBD1. Germline CDR1 LNHDA, CDR2 SQIVND (reference sequence). CDR3 size: 15 residues. V lost 8 bases, J lost 4 bases, and 10 bases stayed unmatched. CDR3 DNA sequence: TGTGCCAGTGCGACAGGGGGACCGATGTCAGATACGCAGTATTTT. It is translated as CASATGGPMSDTQYF.

The genes are TRBV7-3 and TRBJ2-2, with D unresolved. CDR3 length: 15 residues. CDR1 and CDR2 (germline): SGHTA, FQGTGA. V shed 1 base and J shed 5 bases, with 11 bases lying between them. The CDR3: CASSLRPSTTGELFF. For the CDR3, the DNA is TGTGCCAGCAGCTTAAGGCCTAGTACTACCGGGGAGCTGTTTTTT.

The rearrangement joins TRBV15 to TRBJ1-4, with D possibly matching TRBD1 (6 bases). Trimming removed 0 bases at V and 8 bases at J, with 16 bases between. The V gene's germline CDR1 is LNHNV and CDR2 YYDKDF (reference sequence). CDR3 size: 16 residues. The CDR3 loop is CATSREETGEDEKLFF. The CDR3 DNA follows: TGTGCCACCAGCAGAGAAGAGACAGGCGAGGACGAAAAACTGTTTTTT. Supplemented by reference TRBV15 and TRBJ1-4, the full variable domain reads DAMVIQNPRYQVTQFGKPVTLSCSQTLNHNVMYWYQQKSSQAPKLLFHYYDKDFNNEADTPDNFQSRRPNTSFCFLDIRSPGLGDTAMYLCATSREETGEDEKLFFGSGTQLSVL.